This T cell receptor beta chain is drawn from a study of CD8+ T cells in alopecia areata. Treatment here: oral pan-JAK inhibitor, 5-10 mg twice daily. Looked up from germline, CDR1 is GTSNPN and CDR2 is SVGIG (reference sequence). The CDR3 totals 13 residues. Trimming shortened V by 1 base and J by 6 bases, and 10 bases separated the two germline ends. As the sequencing template, cDNA was produced by extracting RNA and reverse transcribing it. The protocol was immunoSEQ multiplex PCR, while the TCRdb copy is restricted to in-frame clones and leaves out a portion. The table shows about 200,000 clones, with over 55% occurring only once.

V gene TRBV30 combines with J gene TRBJ2-1; TRBD2 is a possible D gene (5 bases). Sequences were derived from CD4+ T cells sorted from blood, sampled at week 24, from a patient treated with tofacitinib. This receptor was obtained from a human donor with alopecia areata. CDR3 coding DNA: TGTGCCTGGAGTGATCGCGGGTCCAATGAGCAGTTCTTC. Translated, it gives CAWSDRGSNEQFF.